The 30 T cell receptor beta chains below all came from one sample that was sequenced in a study of T cells in localized non-small cell lung cancer. Clones were sequenced by immunoSEQ multiplex PCR, and TCRdb holds only the in-frame ones, with some missing. Of approximately 24,000 clones in the sample, approximately 90% are singletons; the top ten hold less than 5%. The input for sequencing was peripheral blood, taken before any cancer treatment. These TCRs come from a female donor at least 60 years old with stage II squamous cell lung carcinoma.

Only a few counts were recorded for this clone. CDR3 residues: CASSESRVSTEAFF. CDR3 DNA: TGTGCCAGCAGTGAAAGCCGGGTTTCCACTGAAGCTTTCTTT. The V and J genes are TRBV2 and TRBJ1-1; D ambiguous. CDR3 length equals 14 residues. Per germline, CDR1 SNHLY and CDR2 FYNNEI. Trimming shortened V by 2 bases and J by 4 bases, and 11 bases separated the two germline ends. Together with reference TRBV2 and TRBJ1-1, the CDR3 gives the full variable domain: EPEVTQTPSHQVTQMGQEVILRCVPISNHLYFYWYRQILGQKVEFLVSFYNNEISEKSEIFDDQFSVERPDGSNFTLKIRSTKLEDSAMYFCASSESRVSTEAFFGQGTRLTVV.

This clone was found once. The gene calls are TRBV7-8 and TRBJ2-7; perhaps TRBD2 as D (7 bases). Germline-derived CDR1 and CDR2 are SGHVS and FQNEAQ. V was pared by 5 bases and J by 4 bases, with 18 bases between. This CDR3 region has 15 residues. CDR3 bases: TGTGCCAGCAGCACCCCAAGGGGGGGCGTTTACGAGCAGTACTTC. It codes for CASSTPRGGVYEQYF.

The V call is TRBV6-5, the J call TRBJ2-1; 9 bases are shared with TRBD2. Germline V gene sequence: CDR1 MNHEY, CDR2 SVGAGI. This CDR3 region has 15 residues. The trim removed 0 bases at V and 4 bases at J, leaving 1 base unmatched. The CDR3: CASSYSSGRYNEQFF. The CDR3 region has the DNA TGTGCCAGCAGTTACTCTAGCGGGAGATACAATGAGCAGTTCTTC.

The chain recombines TRBV13 with TRBJ2-3; D is possibly TRBD1 or TRBD2 (5 bases each). The CDR3 is 15 residues long. Deletions cut 1 base from V and 2 bases from J, with 10 bases between. In germline, CDR1 is PRHDT, CDR2 FYEKMQ (reference sequence). Written as DNA, the CDR3 is TGTGCCAGCAGCTTAGAACCGGGGCCCACAGATACGCAGTATTTT. This gives the protein CASSLEPGPTDTQYF. Drawing the rest from reference TRBV13 and TRBJ2-3, the complete variable domain is AAGVIQSPRHLIKEKRETATLKCYPIPRHDTVYWYQQGPGQDPQFLISFYEKMQSDKGSIPDRFSAQQFSDYHSELNMSSLELGDSALYFCASSLEPGPTDTQYFGPGTRLTVL.

This clone has a single count. The J gene is TRBJ2-1, the V gene TRBV2, with 14 bases fitting TRBD2. CDR3 size: 16 residues. After removal of 7 bases from V and 9 bases from J, the junction contained 11 bases not matched to a gene. Germline values: CDR1 SNHLY, CDR2 FYNNEI. The CDR3 DNA is TGTGCCAGCAAGGTTGGACGACTAGCGGGAGGGGGTGAGCAGTTCTTC. Amino acid sequence: CASKVGRLAGGGEQFF.

The chain recombines TRBV6-4 with TRBJ2-7, with D possibly matching TRBD1 (6 bases). Trimming took 6 bases from V and 2 from J, leaving 17 bases between them. CDR1 MRHNA and CDR2 SNTAGT come from the germline V gene. This CDR3 contains 15 residues. The CDR3 region has the DNA TGTGCCAGCAGCGGACGAGTGGACAGTCCCTACGAGCAGTACTTC. This gives the protein CASSGRVDSPYEQYF.

The chain uses TRBV6-5 and TRBJ2-7, with 12 bases fitting TRBD2. This CDR3 region has 14 residues. Germline CDR1 reads MNHEY; CDR2 reads SVGAGI. V trimming: 6 bases; J trimming: 7 bases; junction bases outside the gene matches: 7. The CDR3 spells CASRPTSGGKEQYF. The CDR3 coding sequence is TGTGCCAGCAGACCGACTAGCGGGGGTAAGGAGCAGTACTTC.

This clone appeared a few times. The chain carries TRBV5-1 and TRBJ2-7, with TRBD2 identical over 9 bases. This CDR3 spans 14 amino acids. Germline trimming cut 4 bases from V and 3 bases from J; bases unmatched to any gene: 5. Germline V gives CDR1 SGHRS, CDR2 YFSETQ. The CDR3 here is CASSRGGALYEQYF. The CDR3 DNA follows: TGCGCCAGCAGCCGCGGGGGGGCCCTCTACGAGCAGTACTTC. Using reference TRBV5-1 and TRBJ2-7 for the parts outside the CDR3, the full variable domain is KAGVTQTPRYLIKTRGQQVTLSCSPISGHRSVSWYQQTPGQGLQFLFEYFSETQRNKGNFPGRFSGRQFSNSRSEMNVSTLELGDSALYLCASSRGGALYEQYFGPGTRLTVT.

This clone was observed a handful of times. This chain uses TRBV7-9 with TRBJ2-7, with D unclear. This CDR3 comprises 12 residues. CDR1 is SEHNR and CDR2 is FQNEAQ in the germline V gene (reference sequence). Trimming shortened V by 1 base and J by 1 base, and 2 bases separated the two germline ends. This CDR3 reads CASSLGSYEQYF. The CDR3 DNA reads as TGTGCCAGCAGCTTAGGGTCCTACGAGCAGTACTTC.

V is TRBV27 and J is TRBJ1-2; the match to TRBD1 covers 7 bases. The germline CDR1 and CDR2 sequences are MNHEY and SMNVEV (reference sequence). Germline trimming cut 4 bases from V and 2 bases from J; bases unmatched to any gene: 1. CDR3 length equals 13 residues. This CDR3 reads CASSWDRNYGYTF. The CDR3 nucleotides are TGTGCCAGCAGTTGGGACAGAAACTATGGCTACACCTTC.

The chain carries TRBV4-1 and TRBJ2-5; TRBD1 matches at 9 bases. Germline V gene data show CDR1 as MGHRA and CDR2 as YSYEKL. V was clipped by 5 bases and J by 1 base; unmatched bases: 5. There are 15 residues in the CDR3. CDR3 sequence: CASSKGTGIQETQYF. The CDR3 nucleotides are TGCGCCAGCAGCAAAGGGACAGGGATCCAAGAGACCCAGTACTTC.

The rearrangement joins TRBV11-3 to TRBJ2-1; 8 bases agree with TRBD2. Trimming took 5 bases from V and 1 from J; bases not matched to a gene: 10. The germline V gene encodes CDR1 SGHNT and CDR2 YENEEA. There are 17 residues in the CDR3. This chain's CDR3 is CASSPPSGPRSYNEQFF. The CDR3 nucleotides are TGTGCCAGCAGCCCTCCTAGCGGGCCCCGTTCCTACAATGAGCAGTTCTTC.

The V gene is TRBV5-4, the J gene TRBJ1-1; the match to TRBD1 covers 9 bases. Per germline, CDR1 SGHNT and CDR2 YYREEE (reference sequence). Germline trimming cut 4 bases from V and 3 bases from J; bases unmatched to any gene: 7. CDR3 length: 15 residues. CDR3 DNA sequence: TGTGCCAGCAGCGTGGGACAGGGTATCTACACTGAAGCTTTCTTT. Protein product: CASSVGQGIYTEAFF.

In DNA, the CDR3 is TGTGCCTGGAGTGTATCCGGGACCACCATATATTTT. Its translation is CAWSVSGTTIYF. This chain uses TRBV30 with TRBJ1-3, with TRBD1 as a possible D gene (5 bases). Trimming took 0 bases from V and 9 from J, leaving 9 bases between them. Per the germline V gene, CDR1 is GTSNPN and CDR2 is SVGIG (reference sequence). The CDR3 extends over 12 amino acids.

The V call is TRBV2, the J call TRBJ1-2; 7 bases agree with TRBD1. The CDR3 extends over 15 amino acids. The V segment lost 4 bases and the J segment 6 bases; nucleotides outside the gene matches: 11. CDR1 is SNHLY and CDR2 is FYNNEI in the germline V gene. This chain's CDR3 is CASSGFKGGMDGYTF. CDR3 DNA sequence: TGTGCCAGCAGTGGGTTTAAAGGGGGCATGGATGGCTACACCTTC.

The chain recombines TRBV19 with TRBJ2-6; D remains unclear. V lost 7 bases and J lost 0, with 10 bases in between. The length of the CDR3 is 15 residues. In germline, CDR1 is LNHDA, CDR2 SQIVND (reference sequence). As DNA, the CDR3 is TGTGCCAGTACCGGCAGCTCCTCTGGGGCCAACGTCCTGACTTTC. Protein product: CASTGSSSGANVLTF.

Notes on this clone: This specimen includes other DNA sequences encoding the same CDR3. The chain combines TRBV5-1 with TRBJ1-5; D is perhaps TRBD1 (6 bases). V was shortened by 2 bases and J by 8 bases, with 20 bases between the two germline ends. CDR3 length: 16 residues. Germline CDR1 is SGHRS and CDR2 is YFSETQ. The CDR3 region is CASSLTGGGGIEPQHF. DNA of the CDR3: TGCGCCAGCAGCTTAACTGGGGGAGGGGGGATAGAGCCCCAGCATTTT.

The chain uses TRBV27 and TRBJ2-3; 8 positions match TRBD1. Unmatched junction bases numbered 12, after V lost 7 bases and J lost 3 bases. The CDR3 totals 16 residues. The germline V gene has CDR1 MNHEY and CDR2 SMNVEV (reference sequence). CDR3 loop: CASTPGQGRWTDTQYF. CDR3 nucleotide sequence: TGTGCCAGCACCCCCGGACAGGGACGATGGACAGATACGCAGTATTTT.

The chain couples TRBV5-1 to TRBJ2-1; 10 bases fit TRBD2. Looked up from germline, CDR1 is SGHRS and CDR2 is YFSETQ. This CDR3 has 15 residues. Trimming removed 4 bases from V and 0 bases from J; junction bases left unmatched: 1. This chain's CDR3 is CASSVAGGSYNEQFF. CDR3 coding DNA: TGCGCCAGCAGCGTAGCGGGAGGCTCCTACAATGAGCAGTTCTTC.

This rearrangement joins TRBV5-6 to TRBJ2-1; 11 bases align to TRBD2. CDR3 size: 15 residues. J lost 4 bases, V lost 0 bases, and 0 bases had no gene match. The germline V gene encodes CDR1 SGHDT and CDR2 YYEEEE. The CDR3 DNA follows: TGTGCCAGCAGCTTGGGGACTAGCGGGTACAATGAGCAGTTCTTC. Its translation is CASSLGTSGYNEQFF. The whole variable domain, remainder taken from reference TRBV5-6 and TRBJ2-1, is DAGVTQSPTHLIKTRGQQVTLRCSPKSGHDTVSWYQQALGQGPQFIFQYYEEEERQRGNFPDRFSGHQFPNYSSELNVNALLLGDSALYLCASSLGTSGYNEQFFGPGTRLTVL.

This chain uses TRBV5-4 with TRBJ2-7, with 9 bases lining up with TRBD1. The V and J ends lost 4 bases and 6 bases, in that order; junction bases with no gene match: 11. The germline V gene encodes CDR1 SGHNT and CDR2 YYREEE (reference sequence). The CDR3 totals 15 residues. Here the CDR3 reads CASSPDRGRLFEQYF. The CDR3, as DNA: TGTGCCAGCAGCCCGGACAGGGGCCGCCTATTCGAGCAGTACTTC.

The chain is built from TRBV11-2 and TRBJ1-6; a possible D gene is TRBD1 (6 bases). Trimming took 5 bases from V and 4 from J, leaving 21 bases between them. CDR1 is SGHAT and CDR2 is FQNNGV in the germline V gene. This CDR3 comprises 18 residues. The CDR3 nucleotides read TGTGCCAGCAGCCCACTTCGAGTACAAAGGGGGTATAATTCACCCCTCCACTTT. Its translation is CASSPLRVQRGYNSPLHF. Looking up the rest from reference TRBV11-2 and TRBJ1-6 gives the full variable domain: EAGVAQSPRYKIIEKRQSVAFWCNPISGHATLYWYQQILGQGPKLLIQFQNNGVVDDSQLPKDRFSAERLKGVDSTLKIQPAKLEDSAVYLCASSPLRVQRGYNSPLHFGNGTRLTVT.

The V gene is TRBV5-1, the J gene TRBJ1-4; no reliable D call. CDR3 size: 13 residues. Trimming took off 2 bases at V and 8 bases at J, with 10 bases between the two ends. From germline, CDR1 is SGHRS and CDR2 YFSETQ. CDR3 region: CASSLSDKEKLFF. For the CDR3, the DNA is TGCGCCAGCAGCTTATCGGATAAGGAAAAACTGTTTTTT.

This clone has only a few counts. One junction end disagrees with the germline gene, perhaps due to a read error. J is TRBJ2-1 and V is TRBV7-7; the D gene is possibly TRBD2 (6 bases). Germline-derived CDR1 and CDR2 are SSHAT and FNYEAQ (reference sequence). This CDR3 region has 16 residues. CDR3 region: CASSLEWTNAYNEQFF. The CDR3 coding sequence is TGTGCTAGCAGCTTAGAATGGACTAACGCCTACAATGAGCAGTTCTTC.

The sample holds one count of this clone. The rearrangement joins TRBV29-1 to TRBJ1-1, with 8 nucleotides matching TRBD1. V lost 8 bases, J lost 3 bases, and 11 bases stayed unmatched. There are 14 residues in the CDR3. Germline-derived CDR1 and CDR2 are SQVTM and ANQGSEA. The CDR3 loop is CSIRTGSVDTEAFF. The CDR3, as DNA: TGCAGCATAAGGACAGGGTCCGTCGACACTGAAGCTTTCTTT.

This clone was detected only once. The genes are TRBV7-2 and TRBJ2-3, with TRBD1 identical over 8 bases. With V trimmed by 6 bases and J by 2 bases, 7 bases remained unmatched. CDR1 SGHTA and CDR2 FQGNSA come from the germline V gene. The CDR3 consists of 15 residues. CDR3 loop: CASSPGGAPTDTQYF. Here the CDR3 DNA reads TGTGCCAGCAGTCCAGGGGGCGCCCCCACAGATACGCAGTATTTT.

The chain carries TRBV23-1 and TRBJ1-1; D unresolved. TRBV23-1 has ORF status, its function being uncertain. Trimming took off 6 bases at V and 1 base at J, with 9 bases between the two ends. This CDR3 has 13 amino acids. CDR3 in amino acids: CASRGETNTEAFF. CDR3 sequence (DNA): TGCGCCAGCAGGGGCGAAACGAACACTGAAGCTTTCTTT.

This clone was counted once. The chain recombines TRBV5-1 with TRBJ1-2; no definite D call. Trimming shortened V by 0 bases and J by 4 bases, and 10 bases separated the two germline ends. The CDR3 extends over 14 amino acids. CDR1 and CDR2 (germline): SGHRS, YFSETQ. CDR3 in DNA: TGCGCCAGCAGCTTGGGTCCGGTCGTCTATGGCTACACCTTC. Protein sequence: CASSLGPVVYGYTF.

The CDR3 DNA sequence: TGTGCCAGCGGAGACCCCAGCCCTTACCAAGAGACCCAGTACTTC. This codes for CASGDPSPYQETQYF. The rearrangement joins TRBV6-6 to TRBJ2-5; D remains unclear. This CDR3 contains 15 residues. CDR1 is MNHNY, CDR2 SVGAGI, per germline (reference sequence). Trimming took 8 bases from V and 0 from J, leaving 16 bases between them.

The chain uses TRBV7-3 and TRBJ1-1; tentative D call: TRBD1 (5 bases). The V end was cut by 5 bases, the J end by 4 bases, with 17 bases between. Germline loops: CDR1 SGHTA, CDR2 FQGTGA. The CDR3 has 15 residues. The CDR3 protein is CASSLTGLGATEAFF. CDR3 in DNA: TGTGCCAGCAGCCTCACAGGTCTAGGGGCCACTGAAGCTTTCTTT.